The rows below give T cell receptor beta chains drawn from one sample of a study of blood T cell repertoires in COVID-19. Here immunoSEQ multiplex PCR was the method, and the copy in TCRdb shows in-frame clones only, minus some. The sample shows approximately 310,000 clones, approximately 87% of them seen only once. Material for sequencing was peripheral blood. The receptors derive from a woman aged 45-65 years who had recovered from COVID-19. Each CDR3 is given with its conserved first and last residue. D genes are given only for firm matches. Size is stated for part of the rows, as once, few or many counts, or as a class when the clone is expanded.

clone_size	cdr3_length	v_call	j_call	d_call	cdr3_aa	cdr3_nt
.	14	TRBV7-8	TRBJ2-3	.	CASSLGGNTDTQYF	TGTGCCAGCAGCTTAGGCGGAAACACAGATACGCAGTATTTT
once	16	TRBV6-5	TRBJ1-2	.	CASSYSIRGGRDGYTF	TGTGCCAGCAGTTACTCGATAAGAGGGGGACGCGATGGCTACACCTTC
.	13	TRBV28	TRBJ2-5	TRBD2	CASGGTSYETQYF	TGTGCCAGCGGGGGGACTAGTTATGAGACCCAGTACTTC
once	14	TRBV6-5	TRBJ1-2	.	CASIAGGANYGYTF	TGTGCCAGCATCGCGGGCGGAGCTAACTATGGCTACACCTTC
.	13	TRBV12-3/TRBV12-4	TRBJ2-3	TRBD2	CASRAGGGDTQYF	TGTGCCAGCAGAGCGGGAGGGGGAGATACGCAGTATTTT
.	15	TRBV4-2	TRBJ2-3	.	CASSGVLADTDTQYF	TGTGCCAGCAGCGGGGTTCTAGCAGACACAGATACGCAGTATTTT
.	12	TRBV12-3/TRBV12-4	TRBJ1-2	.	CASSLRQDVFTF	TGTGCCAGCAGTTTAAGACAGGATGTATTCACCTTC
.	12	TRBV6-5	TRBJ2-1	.	CASQGGNNEQFF	TGTGCCAGCCAAGGGGGAAACAATGAGCAGTTCTTC
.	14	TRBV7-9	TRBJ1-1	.	CASSLLDSNTEAFF	TGTGCCAGCAGCCTTTTAGACAGTAACACTGAAGCTTTCTTT
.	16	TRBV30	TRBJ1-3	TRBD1	CAWSVPHLRGPNTIYF	TGTGCCTGGAGTGTTCCGCATCTCAGGGGGCCAAACACCATATATTTT
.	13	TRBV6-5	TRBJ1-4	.	CAEGENRDEKLFF	TGTGCCGAGGGGGAGAATCGGGATGAAAAACTGTTTTTT
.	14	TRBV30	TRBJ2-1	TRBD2	CAWSVRAGGAEQFF	TGTGCCTGGAGTGTACGGGCGGGAGGGGCCGAGCAGTTCTTC
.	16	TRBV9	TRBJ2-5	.	CASSVGLRGDRETQYF	TGTGCCAGCAGCGTGGGCCTCAGGGGAGATCGAGAGACCCAGTACTTC
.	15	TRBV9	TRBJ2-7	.	CASSVTPQGSYEQYF	TGTGCCAGCAGCGTAACCCCACAGGGAAGTTACGAGCAGTACTTC
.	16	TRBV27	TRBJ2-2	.	CASSSMLASNTGELFF	TGTGCCAGCAGTTCCATGTTAGCGTCGAACACCGGGGAGCTGTTTTTT
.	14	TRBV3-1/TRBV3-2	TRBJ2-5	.	CASSHGEAQETQYF	TGTGCCAGCAGCCATGGAGAAGCCCAAGAGACCCAGTACTTC
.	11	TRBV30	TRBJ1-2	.	CAWGSMPIYTF	TGTGCCTGGGGGAGCATGCCTATTTACACCTTC
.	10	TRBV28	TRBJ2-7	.	CASGEEEQYF	TGTGCCAGCGGAGAGGAAGAGCAGTACTTC
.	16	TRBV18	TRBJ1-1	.	CASSQLRDTPGSEAFF	TGTGCCAGCTCACAATTACGGGACACTCCAGGTAGTGAAGCTTTCTTT
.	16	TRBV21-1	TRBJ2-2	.	CASSKAAPGSTGELFF	TGTGCCAGCAGCAAAGCGGCCCCAGGGTCGACAGGGGAGCTGTTTTTT
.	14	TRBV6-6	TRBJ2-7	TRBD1	CASTSRDRGYEQYF	TGTGCCAGCACCTCCCGGGACAGGGGCTACGAGCAGTACTTC
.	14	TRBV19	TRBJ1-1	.	CASKPQGMNTEAFF	TGTGCCAGTAAACCCCAGGGCATGAACACTGAAGCTTTCTTT
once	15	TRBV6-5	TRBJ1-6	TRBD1	CASSYSGGIDSPLHF	TGTGCCAGCAGTTACTCAGGGGGCATCGATTCACCCCTCCACTTT
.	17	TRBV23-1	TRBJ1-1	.	CASSHPPRGGRGTEAFF	TGCGCCAGCAGTCACCCCCCTCGGGGGGGGCGCGGCACTGAAGCTTTCTTT
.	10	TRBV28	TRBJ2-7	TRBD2	CASGSGRPYF	TGTGCCAGCGGTAGCGGGAGACCGTACTTC
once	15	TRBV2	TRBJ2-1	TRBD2	CASRGLAGVGNEQFF	TGTGCCAGCAGGGGGCTAGCGGGAGTAGGTAATGAGCAGTTCTTC
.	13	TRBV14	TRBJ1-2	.	CASPWTRDYGYTF	TGTGCCAGTCCATGGACAAGGGACTATGGCTACACCTTC
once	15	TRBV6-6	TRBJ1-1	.	CASSRGGASETEAFF	TGTGCCAGCAGTAGGGGGGGGGCATCCGAAACTGAAGCTTTCTTT
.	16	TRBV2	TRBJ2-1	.	CASSEVWHRDYNEQFF	TGTGCCAGCAGTGAAGTCTGGCACAGAGACTACAATGAGCAGTTCTTC
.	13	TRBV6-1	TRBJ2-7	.	CASSEIPLYEQYF	TGTGCCAGCAGTGAAATACCACTATACGAGCAGTACTTC
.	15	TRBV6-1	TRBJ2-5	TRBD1	CASSENDRVWETQYF	TGTGCCAGCAGTGAGAATGACAGGGTTTGGGAGACCCAGTACTTC
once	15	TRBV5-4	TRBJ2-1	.	CASSSRYKLFNEQFF	TGTGCCAGCAGCTCCCGATATAAACTATTTAATGAGCAGTTCTTC
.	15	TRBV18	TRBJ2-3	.	CASSPLPQVADTQYF	TGTGCCAGCTCACCACTGCCACAGGTAGCAGATACGCAGTATTTT
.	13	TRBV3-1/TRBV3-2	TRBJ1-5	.	CASSPAGNQPQHF	TGTGCCAGCAGCCCAGCAGGGAATCAGCCCCAGCATTTT
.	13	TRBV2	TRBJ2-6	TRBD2	CASTAGGTNVLTF	TGTGCCAGCACGGCGGGGGGAACCAACGTCCTGACTTTC
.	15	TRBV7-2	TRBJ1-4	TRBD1	CASSPQGAQSEKLFF	TGTGCCAGCAGCCCGCAGGGGGCGCAGAGTGAAAAACTGTTTTTT